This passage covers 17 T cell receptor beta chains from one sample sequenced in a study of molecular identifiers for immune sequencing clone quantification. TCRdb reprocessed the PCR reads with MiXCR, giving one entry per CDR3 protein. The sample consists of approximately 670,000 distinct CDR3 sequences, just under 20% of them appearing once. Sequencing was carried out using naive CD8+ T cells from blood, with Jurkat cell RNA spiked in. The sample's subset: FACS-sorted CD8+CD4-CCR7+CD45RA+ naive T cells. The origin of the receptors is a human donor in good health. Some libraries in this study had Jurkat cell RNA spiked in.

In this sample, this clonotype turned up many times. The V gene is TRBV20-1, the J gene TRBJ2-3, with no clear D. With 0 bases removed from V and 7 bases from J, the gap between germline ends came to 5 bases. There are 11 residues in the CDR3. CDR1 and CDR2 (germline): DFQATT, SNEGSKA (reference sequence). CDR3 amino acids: CSARDPYTQYF. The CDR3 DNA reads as TGCAGTGCTAGAGACCCATATACGCAGTATTTT.

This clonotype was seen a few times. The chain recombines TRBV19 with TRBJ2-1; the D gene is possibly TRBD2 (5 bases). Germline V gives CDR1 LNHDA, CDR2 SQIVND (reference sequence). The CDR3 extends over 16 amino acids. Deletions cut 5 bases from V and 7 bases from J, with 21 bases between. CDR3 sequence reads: CASSPYREAPWNEQFF. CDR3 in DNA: TGTGCCAGTAGTCCATATCGGGAAGCCCCTTGGAATGAGCAGTTCTTC. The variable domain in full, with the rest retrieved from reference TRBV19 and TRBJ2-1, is DGGITQSPKYLFRKEGQNVTLSCEQNLNHDAMYWYRQDPGQGLRLIYYSQIVNDFQKGDIAEGYSVSREKKESFPLTVTSAQKNPTAFYLCASSPYREAPWNEQFFGPGTRLTVL.

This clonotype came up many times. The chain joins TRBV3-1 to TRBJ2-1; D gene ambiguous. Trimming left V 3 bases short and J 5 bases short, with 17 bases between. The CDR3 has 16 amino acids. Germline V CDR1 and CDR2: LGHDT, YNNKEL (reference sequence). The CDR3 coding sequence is TGTGCCAGCAGCCAGTGGGTCCCAAGCCACGACAATGAGCAGTTCTTC. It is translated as CASSQWVPSHDNEQFF.

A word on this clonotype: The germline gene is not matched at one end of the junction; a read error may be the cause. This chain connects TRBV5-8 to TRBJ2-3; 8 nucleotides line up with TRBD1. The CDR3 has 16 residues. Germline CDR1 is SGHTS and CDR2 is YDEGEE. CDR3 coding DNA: TGTGCCAGCAGCTTGGGGACAGGGTCGAGCACAGATACGCAGTGTTTT. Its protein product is CASSLGTGSSTDTQCF. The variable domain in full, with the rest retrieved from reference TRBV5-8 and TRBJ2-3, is EAGVTQSPTHLIKTRGQQATLRCSPISGHTSVYWYQQALGLGLQFLLWYDEGEERNRGNFPPRFSGRQFPNYSSELNVNALELEDSALYLCASSLGTGSSTDTQCFGPGTRLTVL.

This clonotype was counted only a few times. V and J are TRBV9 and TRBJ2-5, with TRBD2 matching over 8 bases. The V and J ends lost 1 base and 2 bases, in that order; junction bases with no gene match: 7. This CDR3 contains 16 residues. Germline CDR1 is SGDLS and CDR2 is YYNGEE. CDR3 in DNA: TGTGCCAGCAGCGTATTTTCGGGGGGGCCTCAAGAGACCCAGTACTTC. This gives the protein CASSVFSGGPQETQYF.

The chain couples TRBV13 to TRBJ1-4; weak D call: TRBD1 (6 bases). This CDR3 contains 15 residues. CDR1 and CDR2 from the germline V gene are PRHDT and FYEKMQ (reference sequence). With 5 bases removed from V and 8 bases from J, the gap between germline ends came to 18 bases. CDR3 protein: CASSPSRGEKEKLFF. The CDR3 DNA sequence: TGTGCCAGCAGCCCCTCCAGGGGAGAAAAGGAAAAACTGTTTTTT.

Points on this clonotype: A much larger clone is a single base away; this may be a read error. The CDR3 region is CASRGQDGYGYTF. The CDR3 coding sequence is TGTGCCAGTAGAGGGCAAGACGGCTATGGCTACACCTTC. V gene TRBV19 combines with J gene TRBJ1-2; D remains ambiguous. Germline CDR1 and CDR2: LNHDA and SQIVND (reference sequence). The V end lost 6 bases, the J end lost 4 bases, and 12 bases lay between the germline ends. The CDR3 sequence is 13 residues long.

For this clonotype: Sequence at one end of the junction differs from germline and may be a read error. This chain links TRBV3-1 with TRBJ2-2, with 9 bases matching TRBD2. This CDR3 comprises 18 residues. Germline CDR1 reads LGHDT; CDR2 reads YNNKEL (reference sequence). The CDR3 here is CASRQEVSGSRHTGELFF. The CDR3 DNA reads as TGTGCCAGCAGGCAAGAGGTTAGCGGGAGTCGGCACACCGGGGAGCTGTTTTTT.

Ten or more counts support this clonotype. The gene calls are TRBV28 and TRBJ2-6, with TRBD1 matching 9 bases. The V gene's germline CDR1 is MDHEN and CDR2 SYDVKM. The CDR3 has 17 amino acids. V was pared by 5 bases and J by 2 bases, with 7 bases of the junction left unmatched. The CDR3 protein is CASSPRHRGPGANVLTF. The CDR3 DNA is TGTGCCAGCAGTCCAAGACACAGGGGGCCTGGGGCCAACGTCCTGACTTTC.

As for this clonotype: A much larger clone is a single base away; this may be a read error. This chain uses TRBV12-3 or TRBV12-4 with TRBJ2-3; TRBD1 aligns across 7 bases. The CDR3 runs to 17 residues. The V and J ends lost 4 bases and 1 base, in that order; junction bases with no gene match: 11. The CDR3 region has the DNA TGTGCCAGCAGTTACCGCCCTGGACAGGATGGCACAGATACGCAGTATTTT. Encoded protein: CASSYRPGQDGTDTQYF.

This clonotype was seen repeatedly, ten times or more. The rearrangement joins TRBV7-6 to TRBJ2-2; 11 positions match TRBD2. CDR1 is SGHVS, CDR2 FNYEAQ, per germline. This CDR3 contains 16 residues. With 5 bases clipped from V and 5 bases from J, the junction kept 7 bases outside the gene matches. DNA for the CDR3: TGTGCCAGCAGCCCATCACTAGCGGGGGAAACCGGGGAGCTGTTTTTT. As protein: CASSPSLAGETGELFF.

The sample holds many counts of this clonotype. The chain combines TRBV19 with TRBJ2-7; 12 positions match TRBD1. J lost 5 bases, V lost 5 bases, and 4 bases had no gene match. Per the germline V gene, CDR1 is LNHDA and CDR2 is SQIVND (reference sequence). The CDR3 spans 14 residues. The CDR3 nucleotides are TGTGCCAGTAGTCCCGGGACAGGGGGCGACGAGCAGTACTTC. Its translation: CASSPGTGGDEQYF.

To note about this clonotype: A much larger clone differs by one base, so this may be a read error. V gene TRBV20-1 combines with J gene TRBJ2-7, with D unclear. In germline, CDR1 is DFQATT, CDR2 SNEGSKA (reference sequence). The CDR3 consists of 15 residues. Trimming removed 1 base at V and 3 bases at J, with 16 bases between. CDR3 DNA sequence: TGCAGTGCTAGAGGGATGGCGTATGAGTTCTACGAGCAGTACTTC. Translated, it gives CSARGMAYEFYEQYF.

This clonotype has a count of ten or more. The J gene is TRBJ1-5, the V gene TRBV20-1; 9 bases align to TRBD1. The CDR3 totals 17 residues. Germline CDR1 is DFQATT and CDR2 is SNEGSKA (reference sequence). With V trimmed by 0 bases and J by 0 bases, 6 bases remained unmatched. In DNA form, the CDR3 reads TGCAGTGCTAGAGACCGGGACAGGGACTATAGCAATCAGCCCCAGCATTTT. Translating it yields CSARDRDRDYSNQPQHF.

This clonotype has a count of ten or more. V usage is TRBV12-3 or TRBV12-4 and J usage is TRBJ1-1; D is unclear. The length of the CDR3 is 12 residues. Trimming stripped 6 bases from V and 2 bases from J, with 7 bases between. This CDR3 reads CASSHRNTEAFF. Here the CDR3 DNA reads TGTGCCAGCAGCCACCGTAACACTGAAGCTTTCTTT.

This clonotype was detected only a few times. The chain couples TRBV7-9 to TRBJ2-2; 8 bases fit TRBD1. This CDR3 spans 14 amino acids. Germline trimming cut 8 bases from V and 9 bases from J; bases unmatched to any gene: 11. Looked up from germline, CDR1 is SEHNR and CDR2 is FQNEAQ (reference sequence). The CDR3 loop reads CASGVSGGERELFF. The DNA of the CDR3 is TGTGCCAGCGGCGTTTCAGGGGGCGAAAGGGAGCTGTTTTTT.

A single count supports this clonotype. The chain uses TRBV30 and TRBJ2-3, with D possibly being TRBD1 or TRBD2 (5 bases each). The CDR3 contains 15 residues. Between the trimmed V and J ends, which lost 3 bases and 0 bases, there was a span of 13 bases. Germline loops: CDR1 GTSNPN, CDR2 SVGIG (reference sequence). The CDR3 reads CAWSGVGLSTDTQYF. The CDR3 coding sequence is TGTGCCTGGAGCGGGGTGGGGCTCAGCACAGATACGCAGTATTTT. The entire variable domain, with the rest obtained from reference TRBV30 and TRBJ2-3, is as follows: SQTIHQWPATLVQPVGSPLSLECTVEGTSNPNLYWYRQAAGRGLQLLFYSVGIGQISSEVPQNLSASRPQDRQFILSSKKLLLSDSGFYLCAWSGVGLSTDTQYFGPGTRLTVL.